Listed below are T cell receptor beta chains from one sample, sequenced in a study of T cell repertoires in cytomegalovirus infection. TCRdb redid the calling of the reads with MiXCR, one entry per CDR3 protein. The sample includes approximately 400,000 distinct CDR3 sequences, around 32% seen only once; the top ten take roughly an eighth. The sample consisted of PBMCs. These receptors all stem from a human donor in good health (CMV status not recorded). Some clones in this sample may be carry-over from other donors' samples. Each CDR3 is given without its conserved first and last residue.

SARVRPPYAGYEQY TRBJ2-7 TRBV20-1
ASSPRGRDLEAF TRBJ1-1 TRBV6-1
DSRRTGRYGYT TRBJ1-2 TRBV12-3/TRBV12-4
ASITTTISGNTIY TRBJ1-3 TRBV12-3/TRBV12-4
ASSQEGQSSYEQY TRBJ2-7 TRBV4-1
ASSLGEGSYNEQF TRBJ2-1 TRBV5-1
ASISGIGLQETQY TRBJ2-5 TRBV6-6
ASSPNSEAF TRBJ1-1 TRBV7-9
ASSLLYGPPTTIY TRBJ1-3 TRBV28
ASSRQGRSPLH TRBJ1-6 TRBV7-2
ASSMRGGSYEQY TRBJ2-7 TRBV19
ASSLVAGGGRADTQY TRBJ2-3 TRBV7-2
SARSGTTKQPQH TRBJ1-5 TRBV20-1
ASSLYPGRSTEAF TRBJ1-1 TRBV11-2
ASSQDFIMSGFNTEAF TRBJ1-1 TRBV3-1
ASRPRTGNNQETQY TRBJ2-5 TRBV11-1
ASSEMGYIIAPQH TRBJ1-5 TRBV6-1
ASSLLGQDTGELF TRBJ2-2 TRBV11-2
ASRSGSSSYNEQF TRBJ2-1 TRBV7-9
SARTRGSTDTQY TRBJ2-3 TRBV20-1
SARGRRVQETQY TRBJ2-5 TRBV20-1
ASSSPTGTPSGANVLT TRBJ2-6 TRBV7-9
SAREQGAPANVLT TRBJ2-6 TRBV20-1
ASSYTHLTLSSGGSTGELF TRBJ2-2 TRBV6-2/TRBV6-3
ATSPQVTGELF TRBJ2-2 TRBV24-1
ASSLSLGVPYEQY TRBJ2-7 TRBV7-2
ASSQTDIGPYEQY TRBJ2-7 TRBV4-1
SASRQGIYNSPLH TRBJ1-6 TRBV20-1
ASSIAGSRGYT TRBJ1-2 TRBV19
ASSLGGQQPQH TRBJ1-5 TRBV7-6
ASSLVGFQETQY TRBJ2-5 TRBV7-9
SARDPPGRGVSTDTQY TRBJ2-3 TRBV20-1
ASSLTPRGNTPLH TRBJ1-6 TRBV7-2
ASSISGGRSDTQY TRBJ2-3 TRBV12-3/TRBV12-4
SASPGHPRTLLGPLY TRBJ2-5 TRBV20-1
ASSTQTAPPYNEQF TRBJ2-1 TRBV6-1
SVETGVHTEAF TRBJ1-1 TRBV29-1
AIRKTSGGPTGELF TRBJ2-2 TRBV10-3
ASSLGQGPGQPQH TRBJ1-5 TRBV11-2
ASNPRTGKNTGELF TRBJ2-2 TRBV7-2
ASTLSTSSNSYNEQF TRBJ2-1 TRBV12-3/TRBV12-4
AISPTGFDNEKLF TRBJ1-4 TRBV7-6
ASSLEGTAYHEQY TRBJ2-7 TRBV7-2
ASSFDSGGELF TRBJ2-2 TRBV7-2
ASSPYHMDGSTNYGYT TRBJ1-2 TRBV19